The sequence of this T cell receptor beta chain was determined in a study of T-cell reconstitution after alpha-beta-depleted transplantation in children. A few counts support this clonotype. The germline V gene has CDR1 MDHEN and CDR2 SYDVKM. Trimming took 2 bases from V and 2 from J, leaving 10 bases between them. This CDR3 comprises 14 residues. Unique molecular identifiers featured in how the TCRbeta library was prepared. TCRdb fed the PCR reads into MiXCR, producing one record per CDR3 protein. The sample lists roughly 100,000 distinct CDR3 sequences; roughly 7.6% were seen once. This receptor was identified in a boy younger than 10 with acute lymphoblastic leukemia, due to receive a stem cell transplant. The starting material was PBMCs, obtained before TCRalphabeta/CD19-depleted stem cell transplant. J is TRBJ2-7 and V is TRBV28; perhaps TRBD2 as D (6 bases). For the CDR3, the DNA is TGTGCCAGCAGTTTAATGGCGGGGCCCTACGAGCAGTACTTC. It codes for CASSLMAGPYEQYF.